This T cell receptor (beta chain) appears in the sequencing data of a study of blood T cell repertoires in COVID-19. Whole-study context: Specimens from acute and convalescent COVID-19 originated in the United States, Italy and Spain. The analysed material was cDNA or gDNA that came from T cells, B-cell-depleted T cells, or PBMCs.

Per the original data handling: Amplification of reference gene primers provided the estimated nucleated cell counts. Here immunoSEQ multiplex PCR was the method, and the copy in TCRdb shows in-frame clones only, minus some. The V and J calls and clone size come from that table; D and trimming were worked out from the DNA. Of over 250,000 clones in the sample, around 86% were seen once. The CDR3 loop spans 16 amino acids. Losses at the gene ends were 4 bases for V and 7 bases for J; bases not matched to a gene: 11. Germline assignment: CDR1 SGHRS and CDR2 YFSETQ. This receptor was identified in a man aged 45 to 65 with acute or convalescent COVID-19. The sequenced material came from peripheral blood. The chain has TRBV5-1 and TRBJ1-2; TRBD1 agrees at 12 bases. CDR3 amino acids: CASSPGTGGAGVGYTF. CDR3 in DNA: TGCGCCAGCAGCCCCGGGACAGGGGGCGCTGGGGTTGGCTACACCTTC.